Each of the 2 T cell receptor beta chains below was sequenced from the same sample in a study of blood T cell repertoires in COVID-19. The method was immunoSEQ multiplex PCR; TCRdb's version includes in-frame clones alone and lacks a portion of them. The sample has hundreds of thousands of clones, about 88% seen once. The sequencing sample was made of peripheral blood. The source is a woman in her 40s who had recovered from COVID-19.

The CDR3 sequence is CASKTSSYNSPLHF. DNA of the CDR3: TGTGCCAGCAAAACGAGCTCCTATAATTCACCCCTCCACTTT. V gene TRBV2 combines with J gene TRBJ1-6; D ambiguous. The CDR3 loop spans 14 amino acids. The V and J ends lost 7 bases and 0 bases respectively, with 7 bases between them. CDR1 is SNHLY, CDR2 FYNNEI, per germline.

The genes are TRBV6-4 and TRBJ2-1; 7 bases align to TRBD2. The CDR3 totals 15 residues. The germline V gene has CDR1 MRHNA and CDR2 SNTAGT. V shed 3 bases, J shed 2 bases, and the junction held 4 bases outside the gene matches. The CDR3 spells CASSEQAGPYNEQFF. DNA of the CDR3: TGTGCCAGCAGTGAACAAGCGGGGCCCTACAATGAGCAGTTCTTC.